This TCR beta chain was captured by sequencing in a study of blood T cells in healthy people across ages. Samples each had at least 5.5 micrograms of total RNA extracted. This CDR3 has 10 amino acids. Germline CDR1 is MNHNY and CDR2 is SVGAGI (reference sequence). With 6 bases removed from V and 7 bases from J, the gap between germline ends came to 6 bases. The authors ran a second PCR of 7 to 11 cycles using a sample-barcoded 5' primer and a J-beta primer mix. TCRdb recomputed calls from the 5' RACE reads with MiXCR, one row per CDR3 protein. The sample contains hundreds of thousands of distinct CDR3 sequences, around three fifths of which appear only once. This clonotype was counted between two and nine times.

This receptor was identified in a man in his sixties in good health. The chain employs TRBV6-6 and TRBJ1-2; D gene unclear. The sample was blood. The CDR3 nucleotides are TGTGCCAGCAGAACTATTGGCTACACCTTC. The encoded protein is CASRTIGYTF.